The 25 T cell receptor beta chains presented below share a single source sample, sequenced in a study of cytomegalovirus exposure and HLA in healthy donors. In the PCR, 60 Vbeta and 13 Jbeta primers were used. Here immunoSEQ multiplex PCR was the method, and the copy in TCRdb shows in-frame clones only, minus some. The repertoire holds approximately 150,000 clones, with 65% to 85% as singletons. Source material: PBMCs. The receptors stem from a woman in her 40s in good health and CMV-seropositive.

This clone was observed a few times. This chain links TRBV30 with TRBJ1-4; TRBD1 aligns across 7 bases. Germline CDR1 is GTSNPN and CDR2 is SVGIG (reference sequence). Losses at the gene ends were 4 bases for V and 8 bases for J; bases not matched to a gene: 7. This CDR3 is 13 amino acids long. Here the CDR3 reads CAWKILGQEKLFF. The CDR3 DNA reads TGTGCCTGGAAAATATTGGGACAGGAAAAACTGTTTTTT. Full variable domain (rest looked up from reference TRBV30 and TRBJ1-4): SQTIHQWPATLVQPVGSPLSLECTVEGTSNPNLYWYRQAAGRGLQLLFYSVGIGQISSEVPQNLSASRPQDRQFILSSKKLLLSDSGFYLCAWKILGQEKLFFGSGTQLSVL.

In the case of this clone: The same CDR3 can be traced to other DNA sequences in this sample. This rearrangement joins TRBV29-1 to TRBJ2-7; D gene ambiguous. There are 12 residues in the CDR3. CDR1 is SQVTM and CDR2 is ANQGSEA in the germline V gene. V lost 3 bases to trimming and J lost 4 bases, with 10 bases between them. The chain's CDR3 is CSVEGSAYEQYF. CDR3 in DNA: TGCAGCGTTGAGGGCAGTGCATACGAGCAGTACTTC.

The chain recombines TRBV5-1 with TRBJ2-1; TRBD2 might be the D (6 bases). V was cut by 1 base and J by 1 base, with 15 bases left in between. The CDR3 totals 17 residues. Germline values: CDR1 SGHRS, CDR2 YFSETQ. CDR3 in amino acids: CASSLTYRSGSYNEQFF. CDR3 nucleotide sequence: TGCGCCAGCAGCTTGACCTATCGGAGCGGGTCCTACAATGAGCAGTTCTTC. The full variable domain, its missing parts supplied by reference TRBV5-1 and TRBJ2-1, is KAGVTQTPRYLIKTRGQQVTLSCSPISGHRSVSWYQQTPGQGLQFLFEYFSETQRNKGNFPGRFSGRQFSNSRSEMNVSTLELGDSALYLCASSLTYRSGSYNEQFFGPGTRLTVL.

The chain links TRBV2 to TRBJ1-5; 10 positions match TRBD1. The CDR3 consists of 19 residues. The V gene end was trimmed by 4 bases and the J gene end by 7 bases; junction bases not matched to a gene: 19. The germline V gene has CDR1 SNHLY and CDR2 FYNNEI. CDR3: CASSGGMGQGSVLGQPQHF. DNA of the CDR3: TGTGCCAGCAGTGGGGGGATGGGACAGGGGTCGGTTTTGGGGCAGCCCCAGCATTTT.

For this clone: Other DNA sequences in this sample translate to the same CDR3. The CDR3 loop reads CASSQEDIMPYEQYF. DNA of the CDR3: TGTGCCAGCAGCCAAGAAGACATAATGCCCTACGAGCAGTACTTC. This chain uses TRBV4-2 with TRBJ2-7; unclear D gene. Germline CDR1 is LGHNA and CDR2 is YNFKEQ. The CDR3 spans 15 residues. V gave up 0 bases and J gave up 2 bases, with 11 bases separating them.

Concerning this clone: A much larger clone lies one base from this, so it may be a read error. CDR3 nucleotides: TGTGCCAGCAGTTACTCCGGCGGTAGCTCCTACGAGCAGTACTTC. Protein: CASSYSGGSSYEQYF. The gene calls are TRBV6-5 and TRBJ2-7, with D unresolved. Deletions cut 0 bases from V and 0 bases from J, with 9 bases between. The CDR3 is made up of 15 amino acids. The germline CDR1 and CDR2 sequences are MNHEY and SVGAGI.

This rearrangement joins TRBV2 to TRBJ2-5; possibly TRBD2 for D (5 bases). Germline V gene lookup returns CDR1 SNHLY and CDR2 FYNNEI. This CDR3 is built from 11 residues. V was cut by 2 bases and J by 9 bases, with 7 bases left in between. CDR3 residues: CASSETSPQYF. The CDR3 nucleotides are TGTGCCAGCAGTGAAACTAGTCCCCAGTACTTC.

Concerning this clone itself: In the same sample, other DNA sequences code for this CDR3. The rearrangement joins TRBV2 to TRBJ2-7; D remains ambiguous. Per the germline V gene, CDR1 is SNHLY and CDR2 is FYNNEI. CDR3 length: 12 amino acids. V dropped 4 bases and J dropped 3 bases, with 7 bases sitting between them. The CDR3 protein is CASSGQFYEQYF. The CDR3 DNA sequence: TGTGCCAGCAGTGGGCAGTTCTACGAGCAGTACTTC.

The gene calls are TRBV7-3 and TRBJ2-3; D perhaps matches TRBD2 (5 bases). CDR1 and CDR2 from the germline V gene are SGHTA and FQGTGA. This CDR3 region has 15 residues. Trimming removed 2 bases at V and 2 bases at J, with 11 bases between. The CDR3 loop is CASSLREGPTDTQYF. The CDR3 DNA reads TGTGCCAGCAGCTTACGAGAGGGCCCCACAGATACGCAGTATTTT.

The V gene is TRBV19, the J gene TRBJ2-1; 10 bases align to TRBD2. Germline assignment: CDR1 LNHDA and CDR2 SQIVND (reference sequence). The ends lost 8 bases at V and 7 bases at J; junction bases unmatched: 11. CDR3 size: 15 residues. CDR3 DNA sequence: TGTGCCAGTCGGGCATCTAGCGGGAGTAATAATGAGCAGTTCTTC. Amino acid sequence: CASRASSGSNNEQFF.

The CDR3 DNA sequence: TGCGCCAGCAGCCAAGACCCGGGACAGGGAGGAAACATTCAGTACTTC. It codes for CASSQDPGQGGNIQYF. The chain joins TRBV4-3 to TRBJ2-4; TRBD1 matches at 9 bases. V lost 0 bases and J lost 6; bases outside the gene matches: 6. Looked up from germline, CDR1 is LGHNA and CDR2 is YSLEER. This CDR3 spans 16 amino acids.

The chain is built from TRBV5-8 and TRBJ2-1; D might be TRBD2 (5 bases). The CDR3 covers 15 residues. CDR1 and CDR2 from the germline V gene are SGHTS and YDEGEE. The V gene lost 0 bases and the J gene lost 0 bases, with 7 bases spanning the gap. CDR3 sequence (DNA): TGTGCCAGCAGCTTGGCCGGACTCTCCTACAATGAGCAGTTCTTC. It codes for CASSLAGLSYNEQFF.

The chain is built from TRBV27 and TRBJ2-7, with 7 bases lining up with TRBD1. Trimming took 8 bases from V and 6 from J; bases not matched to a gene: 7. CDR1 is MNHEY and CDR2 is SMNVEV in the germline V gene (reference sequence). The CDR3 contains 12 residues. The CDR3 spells CASGTTGPEQYF. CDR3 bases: TGTGCCAGCGGAACGACAGGGCCCGAGCAGTACTTC.

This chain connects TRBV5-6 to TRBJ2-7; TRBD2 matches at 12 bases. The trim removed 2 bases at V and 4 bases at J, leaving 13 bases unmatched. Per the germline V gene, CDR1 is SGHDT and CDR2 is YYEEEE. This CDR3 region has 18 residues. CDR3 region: CASSLRLAGGPFRYEQYF. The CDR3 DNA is TGTGCCAGCAGCTTAAGGCTAGCGGGAGGGCCATTCAGGTACGAGCAGTACTTC.

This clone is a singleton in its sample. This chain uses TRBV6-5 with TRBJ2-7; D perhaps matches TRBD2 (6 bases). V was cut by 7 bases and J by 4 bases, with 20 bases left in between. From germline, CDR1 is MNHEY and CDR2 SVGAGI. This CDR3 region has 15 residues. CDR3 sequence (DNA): TGTGCCAGCAAAGGAGGGATCCGGAGCCCTTACGAGCAGTACTTC. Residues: CASKGGIRSPYEQYF.

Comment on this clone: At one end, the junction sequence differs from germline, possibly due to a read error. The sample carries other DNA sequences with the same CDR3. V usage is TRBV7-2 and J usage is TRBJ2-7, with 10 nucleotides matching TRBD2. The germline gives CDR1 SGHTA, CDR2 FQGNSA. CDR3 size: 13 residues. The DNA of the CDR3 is TGCGCCAGCAGCCCGGGACTAGCGCGCGAGCAGTACTTC. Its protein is CASSPGLAREQYF.

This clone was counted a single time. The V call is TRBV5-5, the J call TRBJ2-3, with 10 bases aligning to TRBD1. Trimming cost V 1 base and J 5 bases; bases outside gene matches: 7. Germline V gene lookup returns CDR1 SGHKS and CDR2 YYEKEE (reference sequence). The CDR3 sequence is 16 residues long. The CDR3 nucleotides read TGTGCCAGCAGCTTGAGGGACAGGGGATCCCGAGATACGCAGTATTTT. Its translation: CASSLRDRGSRDTQYF.

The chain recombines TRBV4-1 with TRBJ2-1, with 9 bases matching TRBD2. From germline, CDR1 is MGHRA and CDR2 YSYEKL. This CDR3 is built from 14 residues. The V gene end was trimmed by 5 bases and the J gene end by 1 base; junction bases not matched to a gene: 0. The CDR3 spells CASSAGGSYNEQFF. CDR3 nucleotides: TGCGCCAGCAGCGCGGGAGGGTCCTACAATGAGCAGTTCTTC.

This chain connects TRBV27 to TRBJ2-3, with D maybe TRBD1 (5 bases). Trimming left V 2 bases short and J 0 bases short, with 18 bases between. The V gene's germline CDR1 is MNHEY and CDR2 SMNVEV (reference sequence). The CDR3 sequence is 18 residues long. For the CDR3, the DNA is TGTGCCAGCAGTTTAACCCACGTACAGGTCTTCAGCACAGATACGCAGTATTTT. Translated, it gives CASSLTHVQVFSTDTQYF.

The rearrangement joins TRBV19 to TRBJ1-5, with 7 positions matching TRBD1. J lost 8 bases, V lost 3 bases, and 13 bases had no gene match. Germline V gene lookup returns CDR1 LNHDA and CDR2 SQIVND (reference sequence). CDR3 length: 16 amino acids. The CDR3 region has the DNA TGTGCCAGTAGTATGTCTGGGACAGTCTCTATCGAGCCCCAGCATTTT. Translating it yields CASSMSGTVSIEPQHF.

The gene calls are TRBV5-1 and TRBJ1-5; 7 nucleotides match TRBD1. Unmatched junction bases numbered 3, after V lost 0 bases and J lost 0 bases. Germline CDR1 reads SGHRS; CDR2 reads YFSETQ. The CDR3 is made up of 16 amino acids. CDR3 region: CASSLGQGSSNQPQHF. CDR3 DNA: TGCGCCAGCAGCTTGGGACAGGGAAGTAGCAATCAGCCCCAGCATTTT.

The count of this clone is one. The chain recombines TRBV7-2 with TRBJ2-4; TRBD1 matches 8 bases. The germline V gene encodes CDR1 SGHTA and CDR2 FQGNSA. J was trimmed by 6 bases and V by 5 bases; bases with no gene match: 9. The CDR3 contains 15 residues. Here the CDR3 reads CASSRGTGGGNIQYF. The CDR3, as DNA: TGTGCCAGCAGCCGAGGTACAGGGGGAGGAAACATTCAGTACTTC.

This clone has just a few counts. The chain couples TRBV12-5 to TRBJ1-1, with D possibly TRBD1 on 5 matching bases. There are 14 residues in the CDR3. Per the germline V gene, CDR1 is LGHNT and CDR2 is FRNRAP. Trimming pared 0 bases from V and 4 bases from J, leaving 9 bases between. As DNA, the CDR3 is TGTGCTAGTGGTTTGGTTTCCAGGGCCACTGAAGCTTTCTTT. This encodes CASGLVSRATEAFF.

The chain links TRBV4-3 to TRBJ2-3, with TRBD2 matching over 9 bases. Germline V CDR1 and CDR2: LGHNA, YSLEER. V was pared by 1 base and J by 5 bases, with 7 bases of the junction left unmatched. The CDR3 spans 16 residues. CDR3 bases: TGCGCCAGCAGCCAAGTGGCGGGGGGGCGTGGAGATACGCAGTATTTT. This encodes CASSQVAGGRGDTQYF.

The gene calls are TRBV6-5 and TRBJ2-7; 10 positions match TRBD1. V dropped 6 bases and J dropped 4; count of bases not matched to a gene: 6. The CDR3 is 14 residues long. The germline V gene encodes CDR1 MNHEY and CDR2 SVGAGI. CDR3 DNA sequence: TGTGCCAGCAGGATGGGACAGGGGACTTACGAGCAGTACTTC. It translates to CASRMGQGTYEQYF.